This TCR beta chain was retrieved from a study of blood T cell repertoires in COVID-19 (TCRdb year 2020). General notes on the study: Collaborator samples came from the United States, Italy and Spain and covered acute and convalescent phases of COVID-19. The material from the prospective study consisted of cDNA or gDNA derived from T cells, B-cell-depleted T cells, or PBMCs. The dataset comprised deeply sampled blood TCRbeta repertoires from subjects exposed to, actively infected with, or recovered from COVID-19. The repertoires were released in a freely available public database intended as a resource for research on the immune response to SARS-CoV-2. The samples were drawn from the first 160 participants of the ongoing ImmuneRACE study and from some 1,300 subjects provided by 6 global collaborators. A de-identified subject ID, COVID-19 status, age in years and sex were almost always included in the sample metadata. Where HLA class I and class II types were available, the types were taken from metadata supplied by the sample provider, not from assay-based typing.

The research as a whole found: The amount of clinical and demographic metadata varied by source and participant and was provided uncurated.

TCRbeta CDR3 regions were amplified from genomic DNA using the immunoSEQ Assay, a bias-controlled multiplex PCR. The published analysis was carried out like this. Nucleated cell counts per sample were estimated from amplification of reference gene primers within the assay. To quantify the absolute abundance of each unique TCRbeta CDR3 rearrangement, sequence reads were collapsed and filtered. For each sample, productive Simpson clonality was calculated by taking the square root of Simpson's diversity index across productive rearrangements. As stored in TCRdb, this immuneACCESS dataset retains in-frame rearrangements with V and J assigned. A fraction of the clones does not appear; measured against another copy, unresolved V genes explain less than half of the discrepancy, and the remainder lacks a known reason. D and trimming come from the DNA, and the V and J calls and clone size come from that table. For this sample there are under 300,000 clones; 70% to 85% appear just once. Around 3.6% of the sample comes from the top ten.

Collaborating institutions collected whole blood in K2EDTA tubes following their own protocols. For TCRbeta analysis, collaborators shipped samples as frozen whole blood, isolated PBMCs, or DNA extracted from either of those sample types. Its CDR3 holds 17 amino acids, cysteine through phenylalanine. The only DNA kept is the CDR3, 51 bases in frame from the first base. Reading the germline V gene (reference sequence) gives CDR1 SEHNR and CDR2 FQNEAQ. V has 5 bases trimmed and J has 0 bases trimmed; junction bases matching no gene number 11. This clone was observed a single time. Which antigen it targets is not known. Per-nucleotide qualities are absent, and no much larger clonotype sits a single base away.

The clonotype comes from a woman aged 40 to 50 with active or convalescent COVID-19. Sequenced material: peripheral blood. The rearrangement combines TRBV7-9 with TRBJ2-7; 9 nucleotides in the junction match TRBD1. The DNA reads TGTGCCAGCAGCCCTAATTTGGACAGGGGAGGCTCCTACGAGCAGTACTTC. Translated, this gives CASSPNLDRGGSYEQYF.